This T cell receptor beta chain was sequenced in a study of T cells in Graves' hyperthyroidism and ophthalmopathy. Study-wide findings and caveats: It was a median approximately 7.1 months before onset that the model predicted ophthalmopathy. Most expanded thyroid clonotypes above 0.001 also appeared in blood.

This clonotype was recorded at least ten times. Its specificity is unknown. Patients were excluded for uncontrolled infection, other autoimmune disease, pregnancy or lactation. The CDR3 regions of TCR beta were amplified from RNA transcripts. The HTBI primer set served for first-round RT-PCR of the TCR CDR3. TCRdb itself ran the multiplex PCR reads through MiXCR, one entry per CDR3 protein. The sample contains over 350,000 distinct CDR3 sequences, less than 20% of which appear only once. The length of the CDR3 is 13 residues. The V segment lost 7 bases and the J segment 2 bases; nucleotides outside the gene matches: 6. Germline assignment: CDR1 DFQATT and CDR2 SNEGSKA (reference sequence).

J is TRBJ2-3 and V is TRBV20-1, with TRBD1 matching 7 bases. The clonotype comes from a man younger than 30 with Graves' ophthalmopathy. What was sequenced was blood. CDR3 nucleotide sequence: TGCAGTGAGGGGGACAGATACACAGATACGCAGTATTTT. Translating it yields CSEGDRYTDTQYF.